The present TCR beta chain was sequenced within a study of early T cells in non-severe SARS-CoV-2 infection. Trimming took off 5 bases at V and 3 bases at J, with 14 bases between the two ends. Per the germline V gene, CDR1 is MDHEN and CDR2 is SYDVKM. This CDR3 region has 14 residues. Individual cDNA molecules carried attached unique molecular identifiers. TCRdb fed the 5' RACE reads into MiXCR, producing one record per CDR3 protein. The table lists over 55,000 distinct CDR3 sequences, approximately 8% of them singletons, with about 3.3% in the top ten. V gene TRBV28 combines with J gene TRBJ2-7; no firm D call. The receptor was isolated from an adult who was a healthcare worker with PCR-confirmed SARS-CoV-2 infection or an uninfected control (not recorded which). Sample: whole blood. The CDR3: CASSEGGSSYEQYF. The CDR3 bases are TGTGCCAGCAGTGAAGGCGGCAGTAGCTACGAGCAGTACTTC.